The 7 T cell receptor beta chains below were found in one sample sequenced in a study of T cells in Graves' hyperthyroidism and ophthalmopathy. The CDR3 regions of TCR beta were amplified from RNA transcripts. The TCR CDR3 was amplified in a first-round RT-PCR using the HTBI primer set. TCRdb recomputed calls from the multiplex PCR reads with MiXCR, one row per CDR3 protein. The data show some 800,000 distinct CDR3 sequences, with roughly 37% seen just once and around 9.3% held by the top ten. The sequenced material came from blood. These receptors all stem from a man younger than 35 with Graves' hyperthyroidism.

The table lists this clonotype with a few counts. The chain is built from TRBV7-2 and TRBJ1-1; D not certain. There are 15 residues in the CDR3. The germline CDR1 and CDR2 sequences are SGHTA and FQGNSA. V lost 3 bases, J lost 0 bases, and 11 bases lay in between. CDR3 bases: TGTGCCAGCAGCTTTCTTCAGTTATTGAACACTGAAGCTTTCTTT. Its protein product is CASSFLQLLNTEAFF. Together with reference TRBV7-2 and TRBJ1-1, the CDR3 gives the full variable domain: GAGVSQSPSNKVTEKGKDVELRCDPISGHTALYWYRQSLGQGLEFLIYFQGNSAPDKSGLPSDRFSAERTGGSVSTLTIQRTQQEDSAVYLCASSFLQLLNTEAFFGQGTRLTVV.

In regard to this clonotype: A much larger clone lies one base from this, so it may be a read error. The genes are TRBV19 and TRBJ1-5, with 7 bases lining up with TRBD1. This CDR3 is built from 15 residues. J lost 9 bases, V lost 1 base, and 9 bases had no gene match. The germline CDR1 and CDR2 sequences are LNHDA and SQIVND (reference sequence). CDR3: CASSIAGQIHRPQHF. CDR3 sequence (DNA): TGTGCCAGTAGTATAGCGGGACAGATACATCGGCCCCAGCATTTT. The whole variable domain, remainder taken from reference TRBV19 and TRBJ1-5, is DGGITQSPKYLFRKEGQNVTLSCEQNLNHDAMYWYRQDPGQGLRLIYYSQIVNDFQKGDIAEGYSVSREKKESFPLTVTSAQKNPTAFYLCASSIAGQIHRPQHFGDGTRLSIL.

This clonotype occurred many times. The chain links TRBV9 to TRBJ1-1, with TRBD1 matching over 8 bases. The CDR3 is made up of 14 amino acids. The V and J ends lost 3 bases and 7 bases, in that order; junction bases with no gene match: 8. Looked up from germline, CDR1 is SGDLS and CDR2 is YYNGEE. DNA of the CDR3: TGTGCCAGCAGCGCCAGGACAGGGCCCAGTGAAGCTTTCTTT. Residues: CASSARTGPSEAFF.

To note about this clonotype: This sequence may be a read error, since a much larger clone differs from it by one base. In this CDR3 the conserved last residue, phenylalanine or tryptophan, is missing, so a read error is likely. CDR3 bases: TGTGCCACCAGCAGAGATAGTGGGGGTTCCTACGAGCAGTACCTC. Protein sequence: CATSRDSGGSYEQYL. This rearrangement joins TRBV15 to TRBJ2-7; D is perhaps TRBD1 or TRBD2 (5 bases each). The V and J ends lost 0 bases and 1 base respectively, with 10 bases between them. Germline V gene sequence: CDR1 LNHNV, CDR2 YYDKDF (reference sequence). CDR3 length: 15 amino acids.

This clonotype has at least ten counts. The DNA of the CDR3 is TGCAGTGCTAGAGATGGGAGGGAGGGCATCTACGAGCAGTACTTC. This sequence encodes CSARDGREGIYEQYF. The gene calls are TRBV20-1 and TRBJ2-7; TRBD2 aligns across 7 bases. The CDR3 is made up of 15 amino acids. Germline V CDR1 and CDR2: DFQATT, SNEGSKA (reference sequence). Unmatched junction bases numbered 8, after V lost 0 bases and J lost 3 bases.

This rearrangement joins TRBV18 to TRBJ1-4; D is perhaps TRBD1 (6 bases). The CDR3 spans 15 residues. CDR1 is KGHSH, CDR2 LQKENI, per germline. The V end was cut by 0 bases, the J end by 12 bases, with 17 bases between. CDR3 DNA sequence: TGTGCCAGCTCACCACCTTCCGGGAACAGGGTGGAACTGTTTTTT. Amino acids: CASSPPSGNRVELFF.

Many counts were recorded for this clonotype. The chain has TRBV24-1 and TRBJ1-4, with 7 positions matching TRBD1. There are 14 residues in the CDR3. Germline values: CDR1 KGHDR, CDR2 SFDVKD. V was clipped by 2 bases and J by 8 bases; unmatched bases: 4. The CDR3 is CATSDSGGDEKLFF. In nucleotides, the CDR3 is TGTGCCACCAGTGATTCAGGGGGTGACGAAAAACTGTTTTTT.